Following are 4 T cell receptor beta chains from one sample sequenced in a study of T cell repertoires in cytomegalovirus infection. TCRdb used MiXCR to reprocess the reads, holding one entry per CDR3 protein. The sample contains about 220,000 distinct CDR3 sequences, approximately 40% of which appear only once. No antigen is known for these receptors. Sequences were derived from CD8+ T cells from cultured PBMCs, sampled from culture after CMV antigen stimulation. The receptors shown here come from a human donor in good health (CMV status not recorded). Some clones in this sample may be carry-over from other donors' samples.

This clonotype has a handful of counts. V gene TRBV7-9 combines with J gene TRBJ1-5; 9 bases fit TRBD1. J lost 4 bases, V lost 6 bases, and 7 bases had no gene match. Looked up from germline, CDR1 is SEHNR and CDR2 is FQNEAQ (reference sequence). The CDR3 contains 15 residues. The chain's CDR3 is CASSWDREINQPQHF. The CDR3 nucleotides read TGTGCCAGCAGTTGGGACAGGGAGATAAATCAGCCCCAGCATTTT.

The chain couples TRBV2 to TRBJ1-6; the D is unclear. The CDR3 totals 14 residues. Trimming removed 1 base at V and 7 bases at J, with 8 bases between. CDR1 is SNHLY, CDR2 FYNNEI, per germline. CDR3 loop: CASSEGRTNSPLHF. CDR3 coding DNA: TGTGCCAGCAGTGAAGGCCGGACCAATTCACCCCTCCACTTT. Supplemented by reference TRBV2 and TRBJ1-6, the full variable domain reads EPEVTQTPSHQVTQMGQEVILRCVPISNHLYFYWYRQILGQKVEFLVSFYNNEISEKSEIFDDQFSVERPDGSNFTLKIRSTKLEDSAMYFCASSEGRTNSPLHFGNGTRLTVT.

The chain has TRBV5-6 and TRBJ1-1; D uncertain. The V and J ends lost 3 bases and 0 bases respectively, with 6 bases between them. Germline CDR1 SGHDT, CDR2 YYEEEE. This CDR3 region has 13 residues. This CDR3 is CASSSPMNTEAFF. The CDR3, as DNA: TGTGCCAGCAGCTCTCCGATGAACACTGAAGCTTTCTTT.

The chain is built from TRBV6-5 and TRBJ1-1; tentative D call: TRBD1 (6 bases). Germline V gives CDR1 MNHEY, CDR2 SVGAGI. V lost 4 bases, J lost 6 bases, and 15 bases lay in between. This CDR3 is built from 14 residues. The CDR3 protein is CASSFPGTNAEAFF. CDR3 nucleotide sequence: TGTGCCAGCAGTTTCCCCGGGACAAATGCTGAAGCTTTCTTT.